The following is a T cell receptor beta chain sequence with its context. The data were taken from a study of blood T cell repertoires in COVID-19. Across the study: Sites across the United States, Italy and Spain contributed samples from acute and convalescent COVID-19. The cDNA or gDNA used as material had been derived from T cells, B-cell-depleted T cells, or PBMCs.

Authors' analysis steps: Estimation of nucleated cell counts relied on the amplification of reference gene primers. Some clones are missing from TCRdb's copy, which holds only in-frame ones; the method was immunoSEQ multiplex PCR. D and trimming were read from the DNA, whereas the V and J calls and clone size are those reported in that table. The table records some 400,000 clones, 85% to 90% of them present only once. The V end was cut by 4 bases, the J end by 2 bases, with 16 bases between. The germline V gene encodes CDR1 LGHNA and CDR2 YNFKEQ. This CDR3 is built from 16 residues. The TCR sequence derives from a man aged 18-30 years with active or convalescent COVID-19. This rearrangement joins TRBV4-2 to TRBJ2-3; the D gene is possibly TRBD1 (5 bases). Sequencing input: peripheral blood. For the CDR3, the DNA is TGTGCCAGCAGCCCGCTCAGGGCCGGCTTCACAGATACGCAGTATTTT. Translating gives CASSPLRAGFTDTQYF.